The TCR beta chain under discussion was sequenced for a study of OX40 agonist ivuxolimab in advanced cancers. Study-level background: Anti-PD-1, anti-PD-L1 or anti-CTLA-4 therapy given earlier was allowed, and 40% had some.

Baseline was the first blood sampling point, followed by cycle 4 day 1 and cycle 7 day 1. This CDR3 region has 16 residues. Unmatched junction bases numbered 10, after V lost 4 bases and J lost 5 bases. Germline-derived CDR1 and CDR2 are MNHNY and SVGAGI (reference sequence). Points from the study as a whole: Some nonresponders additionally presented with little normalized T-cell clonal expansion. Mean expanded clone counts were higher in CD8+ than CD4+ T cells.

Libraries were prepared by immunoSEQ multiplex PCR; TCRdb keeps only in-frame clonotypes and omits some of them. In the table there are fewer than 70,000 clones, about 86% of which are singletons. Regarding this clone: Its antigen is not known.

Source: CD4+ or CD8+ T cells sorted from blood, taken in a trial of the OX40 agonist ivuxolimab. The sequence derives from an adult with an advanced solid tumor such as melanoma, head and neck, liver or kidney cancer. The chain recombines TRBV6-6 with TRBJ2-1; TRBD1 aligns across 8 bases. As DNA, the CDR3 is TGTGCCAGCAGTTCCCTCAGGGGGCAAATAAACAATGAGCAGTTCTTC. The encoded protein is CASSSLRGQINNEQFF.